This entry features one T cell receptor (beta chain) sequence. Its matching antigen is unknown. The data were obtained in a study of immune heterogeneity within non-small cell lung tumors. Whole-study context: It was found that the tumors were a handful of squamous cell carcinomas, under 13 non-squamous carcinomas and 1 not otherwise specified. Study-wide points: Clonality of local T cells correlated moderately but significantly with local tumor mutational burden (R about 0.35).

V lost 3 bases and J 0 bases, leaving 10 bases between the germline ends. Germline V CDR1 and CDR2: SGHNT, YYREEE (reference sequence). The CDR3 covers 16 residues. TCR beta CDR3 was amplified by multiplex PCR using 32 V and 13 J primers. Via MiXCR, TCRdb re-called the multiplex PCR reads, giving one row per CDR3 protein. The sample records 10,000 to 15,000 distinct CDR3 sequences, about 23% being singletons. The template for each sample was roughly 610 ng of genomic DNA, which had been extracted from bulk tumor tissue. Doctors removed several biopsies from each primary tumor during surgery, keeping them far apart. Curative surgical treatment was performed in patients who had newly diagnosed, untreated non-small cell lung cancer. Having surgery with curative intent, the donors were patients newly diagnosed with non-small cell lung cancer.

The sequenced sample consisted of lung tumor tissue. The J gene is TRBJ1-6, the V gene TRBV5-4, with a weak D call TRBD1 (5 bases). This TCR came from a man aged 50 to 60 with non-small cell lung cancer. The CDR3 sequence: CASSWDGSSYNSPLHF. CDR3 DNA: TGTGCCAGCAGCTGGGACGGGAGCTCCTATAATTCACCCCTCCACTTT.